These 12 T cell receptor beta chains were sequenced from one sample in a study of glioma-infiltrating T cells. The iRepertoire nested amplicon-rescue multiplex PCR amplified TCR alpha and beta CDR3s from RNA. TCRdb re-called the multiplex PCR reads through MiXCR, storing one row per CDR3 protein. The data show around 150,000 distinct CDR3 sequences, about 39% seen once. Material for sequencing was glioma tissue, nonneoplastic brain tissue, or PBMCs (not recorded which). These receptors all stem from a human donor with low-grade glioma or glioblastoma, undergoing nonglioma brain surgery, or in good health (not recorded which).

This clonotype occurred a few times. The rearrangement joins TRBV27 to TRBJ1-2; 10 positions agree with TRBD1. From germline, CDR1 is MNHEY and CDR2 SMNVEV (reference sequence). CDR3 length: 15 amino acids. The V and J ends lost 5 bases and 7 bases, in that order; junction bases with no gene match: 10. The CDR3 DNA is TGTGCCAGCAGTGGAACGGACAGGGGGTGGTCTGGCTACACCTTC. Protein product: CASSGTDRGWSGYTF.

This clonotype was counted at least ten times. J is TRBJ2-5 and V is TRBV20-1; perhaps TRBD2 as D (5 bases). CDR1 is DFQATT and CDR2 is SNEGSKA in the germline V gene (reference sequence). V dropped 6 bases and J dropped 3 bases, with 14 bases sitting between them. The CDR3 runs to 13 residues. CDR3 loop: CSATAVEEETQYF. The CDR3 bases are TGCAGTGCCACAGCGGTAGAGGAAGAGACCCAGTACTTC.

This clonotype showed up just a few times. The rearrangement joins TRBV12-3 or TRBV12-4 to TRBJ1-1; 9 bases fit TRBD1. Unmatched junction bases numbered 1, after V lost 1 base and J lost 1 base. The CDR3 sequence is 15 residues long. Here the CDR3 reads CASSLGTGANTEAFF. The CDR3 DNA follows: TGTGCCAGCAGTTTAGGGACAGGGGCGAACACTGAAGCTTTCTTT.

V usage is TRBV19 and J usage is TRBJ2-1, with D perhaps matching TRBD2 (6 bases). CDR3 size: 13 residues. Germline V gene data show CDR1 as LNHDA and CDR2 as SQIVND (reference sequence). Trimming took 7 bases from V and 2 from J, leaving 9 bases between them. The CDR3 DNA follows: TGTGCCAGTAACGCGGGGCCCTACAATGAGCAGTTCTTC. Protein product: CASNAGPYNEQFF.

As regards this clonotype: A much bigger clone sits one base away, suggesting this may be a read error. The rearrangement joins TRBV6-5 to TRBJ2-5; a possible D gene is TRBD2 (6 bases). CDR1 is MNHEY, CDR2 SVGAGI, per germline. V shed 4 bases and J shed 2 bases, with 11 bases lying between them. CDR3 length: 14 residues. As DNA, the CDR3 is TGTGCCAGCAGTTCGGGACTGGCACAAGAGACCCAGTACTTC. Protein: CASSSGLAQETQYF.

V and J are TRBV10-3 and TRBJ2-1; D remains ambiguous. Judging by the DNA end, TRBJ2-5 fits better; the J call may be wrong. CDR1 and CDR2 from the germline V gene are ENHRY and SYGVKD. The length of the CDR3 is 12 residues. The CDR3 reads CASRKAGETQYF. The CDR3 DNA sequence: TGTGCCAGCAGAAAGGCCGGAGAGACCCAGTACTTC.

V gene TRBV4-3 combines with J gene TRBJ2-1, with 7 bases matching TRBD1. The CDR3 is 14 amino acids. Germline CDR1 is LGHNA and CDR2 is YSLEER. The trim removed 1 base at V and 10 bases at J, leaving 7 bases unmatched. The CDR3 region has the DNA TGCGCCAGCAGCCAAGTAGCCGACAGGGTCGAGCAGTTCTTC. Translation gives CASSQVADRVEQFF.

CDR3 sequence reads: CASSYGTGTVYNEQFF. In nucleotides, the CDR3 is TGTGCCAGCAGTTACGGGACCGGGACGGTGTACAATGAGCAGTTCTTC. This chain links TRBV6-2 or TRBV6-3 with TRBJ2-1; D tentatively fits TRBD1 or TRBD2 (5 bases each). The V end lost 2 bases, the J end lost 4 bases, and 15 bases lay between the germline ends. CDR1 is MNHEY and CDR2 is SVGEGT in the germline V gene. This CDR3 comprises 16 residues.

The CDR3, as DNA: TGTGCCAGCAGTTTATACAACTTCCGGGTCCTACTGGTCTACGAGCAGTACTTC. This encodes CASSLYNFRVLLVYEQYF. The chain links TRBV27 to TRBJ2-7; D gene unclear. CDR1 MNHEY and CDR2 SMNVEV come from the germline V gene (reference sequence). Trimming shortened V by 1 base and J by 3 bases, and 22 bases separated the two germline ends. The CDR3 covers 18 residues.

As concerns this clonotype: Relative to the germline gene, one junction end is altered; a read error may explain this. The chain has TRBV4-1 and TRBJ1-1; D is undetermined. The CDR3 consists of 13 residues. From germline, CDR1 is MGHRA and CDR2 YSYEKL. CDR3 loop: CVSSQDWNTEAFF. CDR3 nucleotide sequence: TGCGTCAGCAGCCAAGATTGGAACACTGAAGCTTTCTTT.

CDR3 residues: CASSLGINTDTQYF. The CDR3, as DNA: TGTGCCAGCAGCTTAGGGATAAACACAGATACGCAGTATTTT. The V gene is TRBV7-2, the J gene TRBJ2-3; D gene ambiguous. V was pared by 1 base and J by 2 bases, with 7 bases between. The CDR3 extends over 14 amino acids. Germline values: CDR1 SGHTA, CDR2 FQGNSA. Based on the CDR3 plus reference TRBV7-2 and TRBJ2-3, the full variable domain is GAGVSQSPSNKVTEKGKDVELRCDPISGHTALYWYRQSLGQGLEFLIYFQGNSAPDKSGLPSDRFSAERTGGSVSTLTIQRTQQEDSAVYLCASSLGINTDTQYFGPGTRLTVL.

V is TRBV4-1 and J is TRBJ2-2; TRBD2 matches 12 bases. The ends lost 4 bases at V and 5 bases at J; junction bases unmatched: 5. The CDR3 totals 16 residues. From germline, CDR1 is MGHRA and CDR2 YSYEKL. The CDR3 nucleotides read TGCGCCAGCAGCCCAAGACTAGCGGGGGCTACCGGGGAGCTGTTTTTT. Residues: CASSPRLAGATGELFF.